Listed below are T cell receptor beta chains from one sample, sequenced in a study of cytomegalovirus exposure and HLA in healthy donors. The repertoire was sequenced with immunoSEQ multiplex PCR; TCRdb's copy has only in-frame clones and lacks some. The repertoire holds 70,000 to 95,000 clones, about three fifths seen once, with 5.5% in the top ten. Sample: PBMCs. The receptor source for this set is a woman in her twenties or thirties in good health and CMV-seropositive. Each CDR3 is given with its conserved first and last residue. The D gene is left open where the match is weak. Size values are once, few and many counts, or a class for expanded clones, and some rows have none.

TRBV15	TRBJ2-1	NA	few	CATRRGPYNEQFF	TGTGCCACCAGAAGGGGCCCCTACAATGAGCAGTTCTTC
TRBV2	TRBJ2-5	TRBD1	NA	CASGGQGAVVYF	TGTGCCAGCGGGGGGCAGGGGGCTGTGGTGTACTTC
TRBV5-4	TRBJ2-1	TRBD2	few	CASSWGLQQFF	TGTGCCAGCAGCTGGGGACTACAGCAGTTCTTC
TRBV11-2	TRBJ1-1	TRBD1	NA	CASSRYDRGTEAFF	TGTGCCAGCAGCCGATACGACAGGGGCACTGAAGCTTTCTTT
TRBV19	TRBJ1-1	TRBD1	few	CATRDSPNTEAFF	TGTGCCACCAGGGACAGTCCGAACACTGAAGCTTTCTTT
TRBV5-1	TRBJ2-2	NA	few	CASSLNGGPPEGELFF	TGCGCCAGCAGCTTGAACGGGGGGCCTCCTGAAGGGGAGCTGTTTTTT
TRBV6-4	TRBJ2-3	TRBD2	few	CASSDGTSGGTDTQYF	TGTGCCAGCAGTGACGGGACTAGCGGGGGCACAGATACGCAGTATTTT
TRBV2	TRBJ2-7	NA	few	CASNQGTSYEQYF	TGTGCCAGCAACCAGGGTACCTCCTACGAGCAGTACTTC
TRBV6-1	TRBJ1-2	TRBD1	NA	CASSQGVYGYTF	TGTGCCAGCAGTCAGGGGGTATATGGCTACACCTTC
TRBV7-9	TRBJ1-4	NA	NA	CASSPGYSEKLFF	TGTGCCAGCAGCCCAGGATACAGTGAAAAACTGTTTTTT
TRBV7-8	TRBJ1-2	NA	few	CASSLYSYGYTF	TGTGCCAGCAGCTTATACAGCTATGGCTACACCTTC
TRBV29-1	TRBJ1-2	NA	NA	CSVPGIGYGYTF	TGCAGCGTTCCGGGGATAGGCTATGGCTACACCTTC
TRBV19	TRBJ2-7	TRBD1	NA	CASSRTGTDSYEQYF	TGTGCCAGTAGTCGAACGGGGACAGACTCCTACGAGCAGTACTTC
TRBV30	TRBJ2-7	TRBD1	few	CAWSRTGPVYEQYF	TGTGCCTGGAGTAGGACAGGGCCAGTCTACGAGCAGTACTTC
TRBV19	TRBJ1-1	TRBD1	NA	CASKVTGTAVMNTEAFF	TGTGCCAGTAAGGTTACCGGGACAGCCGTAATGAACACTGAAGCTTTCTTT
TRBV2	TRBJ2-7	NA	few	CASNRVRTYEQYF	TGTGCCAGCAATCGGGTTAGAACCTACGAGCAGTACTTC
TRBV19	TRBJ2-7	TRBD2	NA	CASSPLAGAYEQYF	TGTGCCAGTAGTCCGTTAGCGGGAGCCTACGAGCAGTACTTC
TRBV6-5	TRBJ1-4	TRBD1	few	CASSYGDRDEKLFF	TGTGCCAGCAGTTACGGGGACAGGGATGAAAAACTGTTTTTT
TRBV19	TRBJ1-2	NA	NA	CASSAERRGGYTF	TGTGCCAGTAGTGCAGAGCGGAGGGGCGGCTACACCTTC
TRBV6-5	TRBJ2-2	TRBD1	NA	CASSYLQGGNTGELFF	TGTGCCAGCAGTTACCTACAGGGGGGGAACACCGGGGAGCTGTTTTTT
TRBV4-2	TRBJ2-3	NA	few	CASSQGGGPADTQYF	TGTGCCAGCAGCCAAGGGGGGGGGCCGGCAGATACGCAGTATTTT
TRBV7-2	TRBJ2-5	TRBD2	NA	CASSLAGGLGGGIQETQYF	TGTGCCAGCAGCTTAGCGGGCGGGTTAGGCGGGGGAATCCAAGAGACCCAGTACTTC
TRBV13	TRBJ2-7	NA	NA	CASSLYYEQYF	TGTGCCAGCAGCTTATACTACGAGCAGTACTTC
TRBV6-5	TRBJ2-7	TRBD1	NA	CASIPRGPPGEQYF	TGTGCCAGCATCCCCAGGGGGCCTCCGGGCGAGCAGTACTTC
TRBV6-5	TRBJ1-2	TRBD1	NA	CASSDLTGSGGYTF	TGTGCCAGCAGTGACTTGACAGGGTCCGGGGGCTACACCTTC
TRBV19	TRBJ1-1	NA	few	CASSRTAGLNTEAFF	TGTGCCAGTAGCCGGACAGCCGGACTGAACACTGAAGCTTTCTTT
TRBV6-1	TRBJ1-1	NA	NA	CASREQTANTEAFF	TGTGCCAGCAGGGAGCAGACAGCGAACACTGAAGCTTTCTTT
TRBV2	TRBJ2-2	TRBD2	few	CASRGTSGGAGELFF	TGTGCCAGCAGGGGGACTAGCGGGGGGGCCGGGGAGCTGTTTTTT
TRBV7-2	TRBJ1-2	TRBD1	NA	CASSHYRDSAYGYTF	TGTGCCAGCAGCCACTACCGGGACAGCGCGTATGGCTACACCTTC
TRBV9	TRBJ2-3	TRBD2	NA	CASSVWTSGGVADTQYF	TGTGCCAGCAGCGTTTGGACTAGCGGGGGGGTCGCAGATACGCAGTATTTT
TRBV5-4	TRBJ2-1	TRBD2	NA	CASSAGLAGSNEQFF	TGTGCCAGCAGCGCCGGACTAGCGGGGAGCAATGAGCAGTTCTTC
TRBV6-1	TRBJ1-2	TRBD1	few	CASSEGDRNYGYTF	TGTGCCAGCAGTGAAGGGGACAGAAACTATGGCTACACCTTC
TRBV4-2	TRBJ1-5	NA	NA	CASSGNGGNQPQHF	TGTGCCAGCAGCGGAAATGGAGGCAATCAGCCCCAGCATTTT
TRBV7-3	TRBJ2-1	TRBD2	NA	CASSLGRGGSYNEQFF	TGTGCCAGCAGCTTAGGTCGGGGGGGCTCCTACAATGAGCAGTTCTTC
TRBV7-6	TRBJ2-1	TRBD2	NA	CASSRTSGGEQFF	TGTGCCAGCAGCCGGACTAGCGGGGGGGAGCAGTTCTTC
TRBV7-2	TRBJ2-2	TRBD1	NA	CASSFKIGQGKPGELFF	TGTGCCAGCAGCTTTAAAATCGGACAGGGGAAGCCCGGGGAGCTGTTTTTT
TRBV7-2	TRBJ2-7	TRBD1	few	CASSSQGTASYEQYF	TGTGCCAGCAGCTCCCAAGGGACAGCCTCCTACGAGCAGTACTTC
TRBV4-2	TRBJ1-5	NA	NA	CASSQDEGQPQHF	TGTGCCAGCAGCCAAGATGAGGGTCAGCCCCAGCATTTT
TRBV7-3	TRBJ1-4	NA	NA	CASSLKRVQGGEKLFF	TGTGCCAGCAGCTTAAAAAGGGTACAGGGTGGCGAAAAACTGTTTTTT
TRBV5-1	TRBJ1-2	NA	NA	CASSAVQNYGYTF	TGCGCCAGCAGCGCGGTCCAGAACTATGGCTACACCTTC
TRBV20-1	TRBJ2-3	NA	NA	CSASPDTQYF	TGCAGTGCGTCTCCAGATACGCAGTATTTT
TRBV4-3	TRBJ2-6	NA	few	CASSQVGSGTSSGANVLTF	TGCGCCAGCAGCCAAGTCGGGAGCGGAACTAGCTCTGGGGCCAACGTCCTGACTTTC
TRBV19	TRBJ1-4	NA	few	CASRSQGISNEKLFF	TGTGCCAGTAGGAGTCAGGGTATATCTAATGAAAAACTGTTTTTT